This T cell receptor beta chain was documented in a study of cytomegalovirus exposure and HLA in healthy donors. At the level of the study: A later analysis reported the same platform for the 120 or so validation repertoires and the 666 first-cohort repertoires.

Measured with immunoSEQ multiplex PCR; TCRdb has only the in-frame clones, and not every one. Of about 140,000 clones in the sample, almost 85% were seen once. The CDR3 has 15 amino acids. With V trimmed by 0 bases and J by 6 bases, 4 bases remained unmatched. Germline V gene sequence: CDR1 SGHRS, CDR2 YFSETQ. V gene TRBV5-1 combines with J gene TRBJ1-2; TRBD1 matches 11 bases. Sequencing input: PBMCs. This clonotype was obtained from a woman aged 25 to 39 in good health and CMV-seronegative. The chain's CDR3 is CASSLVVGQGDGYTF. The CDR3 coding sequence is TGCGCCAGCAGCTTGGTCGTGGGACAGGGGGATGGCTACACCTTC.